This T cell receptor beta chain was captured by sequencing in a study of shared clonotypes between healthy human individuals. Study as a whole: The study used three CD4 naive, three CD4 memory, two CD8 naive and one CD8 memory plate per donor. Points from the study as a whole: Compared with memory subsets, naive subsets generally had larger estimated richness.

Naive CD8 cells comprised CD45RO-negative, CCR7-positively selected cells, excluding terminally differentiated effector memory CD45RA+ cells. None of the donors, who were healthy HIV-negative adults, had recently had acute infections or vaccinations. As concerns this clone: Its antigen is still unknown.

The germline V gene encodes CDR1 SNHLY and CDR2 FYNNEI. This CDR3 comprises 17 residues. J was trimmed by 0 bases and V by 2 bases; bases with no gene match: 4. Some clones are missing from TCRdb's copy, which holds only in-frame ones; the method was immunoSEQ multiplex PCR. Of a few hundred thousand clones listed, less than 97% are singletons. The chain is built from TRBV2 and TRBJ2-6, with 7 bases matching TRBD2. The sequencing sample was made of naive CD8+ T cells sorted from blood. This clonotype was sampled from a woman in her thirties in good health. CDR3 nucleotides: TGTGCCAGCAGTGAACTAGCGGCGCCCTCTGGGGCCAACGTCCTGACTTTC. This encodes CASSELAAPSGANVLTF.